This T cell receptor (beta chain) was found in a study of beta chain features in type 1 diabetes. General study results and limits: Type 1 diabetes patients had VDJ junctions that carried fewer insertions and more deletions. TCRB CDR3s were moderately but significantly shorter in Type 1 diabetes patients in all four CD4+ subsets.

As regards this clone: The antigen is undetermined.

V dropped 5 bases and J dropped 4 bases, with 12 bases sitting between them. CDR3 length: 14 residues. Germline values: CDR1 SGHVS, CDR2 FQNEAQ. Investigators reverse transcribed all isolated RNA, so they sequenced expressed TCRB transcripts. Sequenced by immunoSEQ multiplex PCR; TCRdb stores in-frame clones only, minus some. The repertoire holds some 370,000 clones, with about 10% as singletons. The V call is TRBV7-8, the J call TRBJ2-4; D uncertain. What was sequenced was central memory CD4+ T cells from blood. The receptor comes from a man aged 30-40 years with type 1 diabetes. In DNA form, the CDR3 reads TGTGCCAGCAGCCCCCCCGGTTCGAAAAACATTCAGTACTTC. It yields the protein CASSPPGSKNIQYF.